This T cell receptor beta chain was sequenced for a study of T cell responses to AZD1222 COVID-19 vaccine. As for this clone: The antigen is undetermined.

The assay was immunoSEQ multiplex PCR, and TCRdb's table has in-frame clones only and misses some. The table lists around 100,000 clones, 90% of them singletons, with around 4.8% in the top ten. This CDR3 comprises 14 residues. V was clipped by 7 bases and J by 0 bases, with 9 bases between them. The germline gives CDR1 MNHEY, CDR2 SVGAGI. Study outcomes and limitations: Most donors were white British, females outnumbered males, and clonal diversity was possibly underestimated. Breadth and depth of Spike-specific TCRs rose after two AZD1222 doses. Unmutated variant regions reportedly attract nearly half of all spike-specific TCRs.

The J gene is TRBJ1-4, the V gene TRBV6-5; D not certain. The source is an adult in good health. The input for sequencing was peripheral blood, taken on day 0 of AZD1222 vaccination. CDR3 loop: CASMRPATNEKLFF. The CDR3 region has the DNA TGTGCCAGCATGAGGCCCGCAACTAATGAAAAACTGTTTTTT.